The 12 T cell receptor beta chains below were found in one sample sequenced in a study of tumor-infiltrating lymphocytes in primary liver carcinoma (TCRdb year 2017). The reads were generated on an Illumina HiSeq 2500. Using a constant-region primer and ProtoScript II reverse transcriptase, TCRbeta-specific cDNA was reverse-transcribed from roughly 500 ng total RNA. TCRbeta libraries were built with three nested multiplex PCR rounds, a slightly modified ARM-PCR procedure. Multiplex TRBV1-TRBV30 forward primers and a Cbeta reverse primer were used in the first two PCR rounds, each of which was run for around 10 cycles. Using fastp at Q25 and MiXCR, TCRdb reprocessed the public reads and kept productive beta chains. Each record represents a unique CDR3 protein, reported with the most common genes and DNA among its rows. Here the sample has roughly 180,000 distinct CDR3 sequences; roughly 60% occur a single time. The ten largest clones capture 65% to 80% of the sample.

Blood RNA was extracted from unsorted whole blood with TRIzol reagent; germline DNA came from the DNeasy Blood & Tissue kit. The specimen sequenced was peripheral blood. The origin of the receptors is a man aged 35 to 55 with primary liver carcinoma and hepatitis B virus infection.

This clonotype was seen a few times. The chain is built from TRBV6-5 and TRBJ2-5, with 7 bases lining up with TRBD2. V gave up 8 bases and J gave up 7 bases; unmatched junction bases: 16. Germline V gene data show CDR1 as MNHEY and CDR2 as SVGAGI. This CDR3 region has 15 residues. The CDR3 loop is CASGPLRLAEGTQYF. The CDR3 DNA is TGTGCCAGCGGGCCGCTTAGACTAGCTGAAGGGACCCAGTACTTC.

Concerning this clonotype itself: A much larger clone lies a single base off, so this may be a read error. The rearrangement joins TRBV4-2 to TRBJ2-1; tentatively, D is TRBD2 (6 bases). Germline CDR1 LGHNA, CDR2 YNFKEQ. The CDR3 is 16 residues long. The CDR3 region has the DNA TGTACCAGCAGCCAAGTGGGCCCGGGGGCCTACAATGAGCAGTTCTTC. Translated, it gives CTSSQVGPGAYNEQFF.

This sequence joins TRBV12-3 or TRBV12-4 and TRBJ1-1, with 7 bases fitting TRBD1. V trimming: 6 bases; J trimming: 2 bases; junction bases outside the gene matches: 6. The length of the CDR3 is 14 residues. CDR3 DNA: TGTGCCAGCAGGACGACAGGGAGAAACACTGAAGCTTTCTTT. Amino acid sequence: CASRTTGRNTEAFF.

The chain uses TRBV30 and TRBJ1-2; 8 bases align to TRBD1. This CDR3 region has 14 residues. Per germline, CDR1 GTSNPN and CDR2 SVGIG (reference sequence). Germline trimming cut 1 base from V and 7 bases from J; bases unmatched to any gene: 8. The CDR3 coding sequence is TGTGCCTGGAGTGCACGGGACAGGCCCCTTGGCTACACCTTC. Translated: CAWSARDRPLGYTF. The full variable domain, in which reference TRBV30 and TRBJ1-2 provide the parts outside the CDR3, is SQTIHQWPATLVQPVGSPLSLECTVEGTSNPNLYWYRQAAGRGLQLLFYSVGIGQISSEVPQNLSASRPQDRQFILSSKKLLLSDSGFYLCAWSARDRPLGYTFGSGTRLTVV.

This clonotype came up once. For the CDR3, the DNA is TGTGCCAGCAGCCCCCAAACAAGCGGGGACAATGAGCAGTTCTTC. It encodes CASSPQTSGDNEQFF. This chain joins TRBV5-5 and TRBJ2-1, with TRBD2 matching 7 bases. CDR1 and CDR2 (germline): SGHKS, YYEKEE (reference sequence). CDR3 length: 15 amino acids. After removal of 4 bases from V and 5 bases from J, the junction contained 9 bases not matched to a gene.

Comments on this clonotype: At one end, the junction sequence differs from germline, possibly due to a read error. DNA of the CDR3: TGTGCCAGCAGTTTAGGGTCCGGGCTTGAGCAGCTCTTC. The encoded protein is CASSLGSGLEQLF. The chain combines TRBV11-2 with TRBJ2-1; D is unclear. Germline CDR1 reads SGHAT; CDR2 reads FQNNGV. The CDR3 spans 13 residues.

This clonotype was detected once. V gene TRBV9 combines with J gene TRBJ1-5; TRBD1 matches 7 bases. J was trimmed by 1 base and V by 10 bases; bases with no gene match: 5. CDR3 length equals 13 residues. Germline V gene lookup returns CDR1 SGDLS and CDR2 YYNGEE. CDR3 bases: TGTGCCTCTGCCAGGGGGAGCAATCAGCCCCAGCATTTT. Encoded protein: CASARGSNQPQHF.

As for this clonotype: At one end, the junction sequence differs from germline, possibly due to a read error. This chain connects TRBV12-3 or TRBV12-4 to TRBJ2-5, with D maybe TRBD2 (6 bases). The CDR3 has 13 amino acids. The CDR3 DNA reads as TGTGCCAGCAGTTTAGGACTAGGCGGTTCTCCGGACTTC. This gives the protein CASSLGLGGSPDF.

This clonotype was detected a few times. V and J are TRBV5-4 and TRBJ2-1; 10 bases align to TRBD2. J gave up 6 bases and V 8 bases, and 11 bases lay outside the gene matches. Germline V gene lookup returns CDR1 SGHNT and CDR2 YYREEE (reference sequence). CDR3 length equals 15 residues. The CDR3 sequence is CASPAAAGGGNEQFF. The CDR3 nucleotides are TGTGCCAGTCCAGCGGCAGCGGGAGGGGGCAATGAGCAGTTCTTC. The complete variable domain, with remaining parts taken from reference TRBV5-4 and TRBJ2-1, reads ETGVTQSPTHLIKTRGQQVTLRCSSQSGHNTVSWYQQALGQGPQFIFQYYREEENGRGNFPPRFSGLQFPNYSSELNVNALELDDSALYLCASPAAAGGGNEQFFGPGTRLTVL.

On this clonotype: This may be a read error: a much more frequent sequence differs by one nucleotide. This chain joins TRBV11-2 and TRBJ2-2, with 9 positions matching TRBD2. This CDR3 has 16 amino acids. Germline CDR1 and CDR2: SGHAT and FQNNGV. This chain's CDR3 is CAISPLSGRSTGELFF. CDR3 nucleotide sequence: TGTGCCATCAGCCCATTGAGCGGGAGGTCGACCGGGGAGCTGTTTTTT.

The J gene is TRBJ1-1, the V gene TRBV5-4; D possibly corresponds to TRBD1 (6 bases). CDR1 and CDR2 from the germline V gene are SGHNT and YYREEE (reference sequence). V was pared by 3 bases and J by 0 bases, with 12 bases between. The CDR3 is 15 amino acids. The CDR3 protein is CASSSSGVMNTEAFF. As DNA, the CDR3 is TGTGCCAGCAGCTCCTCAGGGGTAATGAACACTGAAGCTTTCTTT. Together with reference TRBV5-4 and TRBJ1-1, the CDR3 gives the full variable domain: ETGVTQSPTHLIKTRGQQVTLRCSSQSGHNTVSWYQQALGQGPQFIFQYYREEENGRGNFPPRFSGLQFPNYSSELNVNALELDDSALYLCASSSSGVMNTEAFFGQGTRLTVV.

The DNA for the CDR3 is TGTGCCAGCAGCTACGCTAGCTGGAGAGTTGGAGGGACCCAGTACTTC. This codes for CASSYASWRVGGTQYF. V usage is TRBV7-9 and J usage is TRBJ2-5; TRBD2 might be the D (5 bases). The V end lost 4 bases, the J end lost 7 bases, and 22 bases lay between the germline ends. The CDR3 runs to 16 residues. CDR1 and CDR2 (germline): SEHNR, FQNEAQ (reference sequence).